The source of this T cell receptor beta chain is a study of blood T cell repertoires in COVID-19. Study overall: Specimens from acute and convalescent COVID-19 originated in the United States, Italy and Spain. T cells, B-cell-depleted T cells, or PBMCs supplied cDNA or gDNA.

In the original analysis: Estimates of nucleated cell counts were drawn from the amplification of reference gene primers. The protocol was immunoSEQ multiplex PCR, while the TCRdb copy is restricted to in-frame clones and leaves out a portion. V and J calls plus clone size are reproduced from that table; the DNA served to infer D and trimming. The data hold tens of thousands of clones, with about 80% observed a single time. The CDR3 totals 16 residues. The ends were cut back, 2 bases at V and 0 bases at J, with 11 bases in the middle. Germline CDR1 is ENHRY and CDR2 is SYGVKD. The sequence was obtained from a man aged 50-60 years with active or convalescent COVID-19. The specimen sequenced was peripheral blood. The chain recombines TRBV10-3 with TRBJ1-3; tentatively, D is TRBD1 (5 bases). CDR3 DNA: TGTGCCATCAGTGAGGGGGGGAAGATCTCTGGAAACACCATATATTTT. As protein: CAISEGGKISGNTIYF.